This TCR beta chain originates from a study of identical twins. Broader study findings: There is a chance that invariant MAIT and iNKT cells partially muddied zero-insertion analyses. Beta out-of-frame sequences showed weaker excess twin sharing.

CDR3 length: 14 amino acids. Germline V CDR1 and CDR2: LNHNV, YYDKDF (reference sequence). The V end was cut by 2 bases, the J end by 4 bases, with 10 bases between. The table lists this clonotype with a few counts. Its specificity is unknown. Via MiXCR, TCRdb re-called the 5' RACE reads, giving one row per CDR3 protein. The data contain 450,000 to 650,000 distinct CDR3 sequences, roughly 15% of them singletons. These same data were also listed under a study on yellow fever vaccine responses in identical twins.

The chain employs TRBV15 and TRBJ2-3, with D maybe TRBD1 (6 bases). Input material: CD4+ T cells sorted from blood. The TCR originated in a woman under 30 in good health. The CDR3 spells CATSRIPGADTQYF. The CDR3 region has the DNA TGTGCCACCAGCAGAATACCAGGGGCAGATACGCAGTATTTT.